The source of this T cell receptor (beta chain) is a study of blood T cells in healthy people across ages. Study observations and caveats: Estimates of diversity drawn from one million T cells were considered underestimates. Older age went with lower TCR beta diversity per million T cells, in a roughly linear way.

The ends were cut back, 3 bases at V and 8 bases at J, with 20 bases in the middle. The CDR3 is 16 residues long. The germline CDR1 and CDR2 sequences are LGHNA and YSLEER. The authors isolated at least 6 million PBMCs per sample. Notes on this clonotype: Its specificity is not known.

Through a sample-barcoded 5' primer and a J-beta primer mix, a second PCR was run for roughly 6 to 12 cycles. TCRdb redid the calling of the 5' RACE reads with MiXCR, one entry per CDR3 protein. This table holds 1.5 million or so distinct CDR3 sequences, about 45% found once. This sequence joins TRBV4-3 and TRBJ2-1, with D perhaps TRBD2 (7 bases). The source is a young woman in good health. Specimen: blood. In DNA form, the CDR3 reads TGCGCCAGCAGCCAGGGCAGGGGCGGGAGAACCGATGAGCAGTTCTTC. Translated, it gives CASSQGRGGRTDEQFF.